Below, 27 T cell receptor beta chains from the same sample are listed, as sequenced in a study of HIV-infected patients and healthy controls. Alpha and beta constant-region primers primed reverse transcription of around 500 ng RNA. Each of the alpha and beta chains got its own library through chain-specific third strand synthesis with indices. Each CDR3 protein gets one entry after TCRdb re-called the 5' RACE reads with MiXCR. The sample contains under 6,500 distinct CDR3 sequences, under 25% of which appear only once. No cell fractionation was done, so the repertoire covers all unsorted peripheral blood T cells. Sequencing used blood, obtained before antiretroviral therapy. The receptors here all came from an adult with HIV infection.

There are a few counts of this clonotype. Here the CDR3 DNA reads TGTGCCAGCAGGGACTCCTCGGGGGCAGATACGCAGTATTTT. Protein sequence: CASRDSSGADTQYF. The V and J genes are TRBV2 and TRBJ2-3; TRBD2 is a possible D gene (6 bases). The CDR3 length is 14 residues. The germline gives CDR1 SNHLY, CDR2 FYNNEI. V was shortened by 6 bases and J by 4 bases, with 14 bases between the two germline ends.

By its share, this clonotype is medium-sized (0.01 to 0.1%). This chain's CDR3 is CASSPYSAGVDEQYF. As DNA, the CDR3 is TGTGCCAGCAGTCCATACTCGGCCGGGGTCGACGAGCAGTACTTC. The V and J genes are TRBV6-5 and TRBJ2-7; a weak D match, TRBD2 (5 bases). This CDR3 comprises 15 residues. In germline, CDR1 is MNHEY, CDR2 SVGAGI. Trimming shortened V by 5 bases and J by 5 bases, and 19 bases separated the two germline ends.

On this clonotype: A much larger clone differs by one base, so this may be a read error. The gene calls are TRBV7-3 and TRBJ2-6, with D uncertain. The V end was cut by 5 bases, the J end by 4 bases, with 6 bases between. Germline V gene lookup returns CDR1 SGHTA and CDR2 FQGTGA. This CDR3 contains 13 residues. CDR3 bases: TGTGCCAGCAGCCCCCACGGGGCCAACGTCCTGACTTTC. Protein sequence: CASSPHGANVLTF.

This clonotype has a count of ten or more. The V gene is TRBV15, the J gene TRBJ1-2; TRBD1 matches at 9 bases. V lost 0 bases and J lost 0; bases outside the gene matches: 5. Looked up from germline, CDR1 is LNHNV and CDR2 is YYDKDF (reference sequence). The CDR3 runs to 17 residues. The CDR3 protein is CATSRDGTGSTNYGYTF. The CDR3 region has the DNA TGTGCCACCAGCAGAGATGGGACAGGGAGCACTAACTATGGCTACACCTTC.

On this clonotype itself: A clone one base away is much larger, so this may be a read error. The chain has TRBV6-6 and TRBJ2-7, with a possible D match to TRBD2 (6 bases). The ends were cut back, 4 bases at V and 0 bases at J, with 16 bases in the middle. This CDR3 spans 16 amino acids. The germline CDR1 and CDR2 sequences are MNHNY and SVGAGI (reference sequence). The CDR3 nucleotides read TGTGCCAGCAGTTCCCCGTGGTGGGAGGTCTCCTACGAGCAGTACTTC. This translates into CASSSPWWEVSYEQYF.

This clonotype has ten or more counts. The J gene is TRBJ1-5, the V gene TRBV4-1, with D unclear. The CDR3 totals 15 residues. The ends were cut back, 0 bases at V and 0 bases at J, with 6 bases in the middle. Germline CDR1 reads MGHRA; CDR2 reads YSYEKL. The CDR3 is CASSQDMASNQPQHF. The CDR3 DNA reads as TGCGCCAGCAGCCAAGATATGGCTAGCAATCAGCCCCAGCATTTT.

This clonotype was detected ten times or more. J is TRBJ2-4 and V is TRBV12-3 or TRBV12-4, with D unresolved. This CDR3 contains 12 residues. V was pared by 1 base and J by 8 bases, with 6 bases between. The CDR3 sequence is CASSLGEYIQYF. DNA of the CDR3: TGTGCCAGCAGTTTAGGCGAGTACATTCAGTACTTC.

About this clonotype: A much larger clone sits a single nucleotide away, making a read error possible. The chain employs TRBV5-1 and TRBJ2-3; D may be TRBD2 (7 bases). Germline V CDR1 and CDR2: SGHRS, YFSETQ. The CDR3 has 16 amino acids. CDR3 in amino acids: CDSSKGGGPESDTQYF. In nucleotides, the CDR3 is TGCGACAGCAGCAAGGGGGGGGGGCCTGAGTCAGATACGCAGTATTTT.

This clonotype is categorized as medium-sized. The chain links TRBV2 to TRBJ2-5; TRBD1 might be the D (6 bases). The CDR3 spans 18 residues. V lost 4 bases, J lost 4 bases, and 25 bases lay in between. CDR1 and CDR2 from the germline V gene are SNHLY and FYNNEI. CDR3 sequence: CASSGRDTTGGGLETQYF. In DNA, the CDR3 is TGTGCCAGCAGTGGTCGGGACACCACGGGTGGCGGGTTAGAGACCCAGTACTTC.

This clonotype was seen many times. This may stem from a read error, because a much larger clone lies one nucleotide away. The rearrangement uses TRBV27 and TRBJ2-5; no reliable D call. The germline CDR1 and CDR2 sequences are MNHEY and SMNVEV (reference sequence). This CDR3 spans 10 amino acids. CDR3 nucleotides: TGTGACAGCAGTCTAGAGACCCAGTACTTC. Translating gives CDSSLETQYF.

Judged by abundance, this clonotype is medium-sized (0.01 to 0.1%). The V and J genes are TRBV5-5 and TRBJ2-1, with unresolved D. This CDR3 has 16 amino acids. Germline CDR1 SGHKS, CDR2 YYEKEE (reference sequence). V lost 3 bases to trimming and J lost 4 bases, with 17 bases between them. The DNA of the CDR3 is TGTGCCAGCAGCTCGGACCCGGCTAGGGCTTACAATGAGCAGTTCTTC. The encoded protein is CASSSDPARAYNEQFF.

This clonotype was detected ten times or more. This chain uses TRBV5-1 with TRBJ2-7; 7 positions agree with TRBD1. The germline V gene has CDR1 SGHRS and CDR2 YFSETQ. This CDR3 has 15 amino acids. The J segment lost 3 bases and the V segment lost 3 bases, leaving 9 bases of the junction unmatched. The CDR3, as DNA: TGCGCCAGCAGCTGGGCAGGGGACAGCATCTACGAGCAGTACTTC. Protein sequence: CASSWAGDSIYEQYF.

This clonotype was detected only a few times. V and J are TRBV6-5 and TRBJ1-3; the match to TRBD1 covers 8 bases. The CDR3 is 15 residues long. CDR1 and CDR2 from the germline V gene are MNHEY and SVGAGI. The V and J ends lost 2 bases and 4 bases, in that order; junction bases with no gene match: 4. DNA of the CDR3: TGTGCCAGCAGTTACGGGACAGGAGGGGGAAACACCATATATTTT. It encodes CASSYGTGGGNTIYF.

This chain links TRBV5-4 with TRBJ2-2; D is undetermined. Germline V lookup: CDR1 SGHNT, CDR2 YYREEE (reference sequence). This CDR3 spans 14 amino acids. The V gene lost 4 bases and the J gene lost 1 base, with 8 bases spanning the gap. The CDR3 spells CASSQNENTGELFF. Here the CDR3 DNA reads TGTGCCAGCAGCCAAAATGAGAACACCGGGGAGCTGTTTTTT. Full variable domain (outside the CDR3, taken from reference TRBV5-4 and TRBJ2-2): ETGVTQSPTHLIKTRGQQVTLRCSSQSGHNTVSWYQQALGQGPQFIFQYYREEENGRGNFPPRFSGLQFPNYSSELNVNALELDDSALYLCASSQNENTGELFFGEGSRLTVL.

With regard to this clonotype: This may be a read error, as it is one base from a much larger clone. V and J are TRBV7-9 and TRBJ2-1; D is undetermined. The CDR3 runs 13 residues. The germline V gene has CDR1 SEHNR and CDR2 FQNEAQ (reference sequence). The CDR3 loop reads CASILPSVHEQFF. Written as DNA, the CDR3 is TGTGCCAGCATCTTACCAAGTGTTCATGAGCAGTTCTTC.

As for this clonotype: A much larger clone lies one base from this, so it may be a read error. The gene calls are TRBV7-6 and TRBJ2-7, with D perhaps given as TRBD1 or TRBD2 (5 bases each). Germline V gene sequence: CDR1 SGHVS, CDR2 FNYEAQ. This CDR3 comprises 13 residues. V lost 6 bases and J 3 bases, leaving 12 bases between the germline ends. The CDR3 spells CASRSGPNYEQYF. CDR3 coding DNA: TGTGCCAGCAGATCGGGACCGAACTACGAGCAGTACTTC.

In the case of this clonotype: With a much larger clone just one base away, this may be a read error. The rearrangement joins TRBV6-5 to TRBJ1-5; D remains ambiguous. The ends were cut back, 9 bases at V and 8 bases at J, with 17 bases in the middle. The CDR3 consists of 13 residues. The germline V gene encodes CDR1 MNHEY and CDR2 SVGAGI. CDR3 in DNA: TGTGCCAGTGCGAGAAGGGAGAGTAAGCCCCAGCATTTT. It specifies CASARRESKPQHF.

Comment on this clonotype: A much larger clone differs by one base, so this may be a read error. The rearrangement links TRBV5-1 to TRBJ2-3; D remains unclear. This CDR3 contains 14 residues. The V gene's germline CDR1 is SGHRS and CDR2 YFSETQ. The V end lost 3 bases, the J end lost 3 bases, and 11 bases lay between the germline ends. In DNA, the CDR3 is TGCGCCAGCAGCTCACGGTGGGCTACAGATACGCAGTATTTT. It specifies CASSSRWATDTQYF.

This clonotype showed up just a few times. The rearrangement links TRBV6-5 to TRBJ1-1, with TRBD1 as a possible D gene (5 bases). Germline loops: CDR1 MNHEY, CDR2 SVGAGI. Trimming took 6 bases from V and 4 from J, leaving 18 bases between them. This CDR3 has 15 residues. In nucleotides, the CDR3 is TGTGCCAGCAGCCGCCCTGGGGCCCAGGGCACTGAAGCTTTCTTT. Its protein product is CASSRPGAQGTEAFF.

This clonotype was counted at least ten times. The CDR3 sequence: CASSYSAETGELFF. The CDR3 DNA reads TGTGCCAGCAGTTACTCGGCGGAAACCGGGGAGCTGTTTTTT. The J gene is TRBJ2-2, the V gene TRBV6-5, with no clear D. Germline V gives CDR1 MNHEY, CDR2 SVGAGI. V lost 0 bases, J lost 5 bases, and 7 bases lay in between. This CDR3 region has 14 residues.

The genes are TRBV7-2 and TRBJ2-3; D might be TRBD2 (5 bases). In germline, CDR1 is SGHTA, CDR2 FQGNSA. The CDR3 consists of 12 residues. Between the trimmed V and J ends, which lost 0 bases and 10 bases, there was a span of 8 bases. The CDR3 region is CASSLASVPQYF. The DNA of the CDR3 is TGTGCCAGCAGCTTAGCTAGCGTGCCGCAGTATTTT.

The chain carries TRBV5-6 and TRBJ2-1; no clear D gene. The V gene lost 4 bases and the J gene lost 5 bases, with 10 bases spanning the gap. The CDR3 covers 13 residues. Germline lookup yields CDR1 SGHDT and CDR2 YYEEEE. The CDR3 region is CASSPFSHNEQFF. The CDR3 DNA is TGTGCCAGCAGCCCTTTTTCCCACAATGAGCAGTTCTTC.

This chain joins TRBV12-3 or TRBV12-4 and TRBJ1-2, with D tentatively TRBD1 (6 bases). V lost 6 bases and J lost 2, with 25 bases in between. The CDR3 spans 18 residues. The CDR3 reads CASSSPVRDTGGNYGYTF. The CDR3 nucleotides read TGTGCCAGCAGCTCCCCGGTCCGGGACACCGGAGGGAACTATGGCTACACCTTC.

By sample share, this clonotype is medium-sized. V gene TRBV29-1 combines with J gene TRBJ2-7; 10 bases agree with TRBD1. V shed 0 bases and J 2 bases; nucleotides not matched to a gene: 7. CDR1 is SQVTM, CDR2 ANQGSEA, per germline. There are 16 residues in the CDR3. CDR3 bases: TGCAGCGTTGAAGATCTGGGGGACAGGGGTGCCTACGAGCAGTACTTC. Protein: CSVEDLGDRGAYEQYF.

This clonotype was seen ten or more times. The rearrangement uses TRBV20-1 and TRBJ2-3; 12 nucleotides match TRBD2. This CDR3 spans 15 amino acids. Germline V gives CDR1 DFQATT, CDR2 SNEGSKA (reference sequence). With 0 bases clipped from V and 4 bases from J, the junction kept 2 bases outside the gene matches. In nucleotides, the CDR3 is TGCAGTGCTAGAGATGCTAGCGGGGGGGCAGATACGCAGTATTTT. Amino acids: CSARDASGGADTQYF.

Details on this clonotype: It may be a read error: a sequence one base away is much more abundant. The gene calls are TRBV12-3 or TRBV12-4 and TRBJ1-2, with D unresolved. CDR3 length: 15 amino acids. CDR3 in DNA: TGTGACAGCAGTTCCCGGACGGAGTTATTGGGTGGCTACACCTTC. Translated, it gives CDSSSRTELLGGYTF.

The chain uses TRBV27 and TRBJ1-4; TRBD1 matches at 10 bases. Trimming took 3 bases from V and 7 from J; bases not matched to a gene: 2. Germline V lookup: CDR1 MNHEY, CDR2 SMNVEV (reference sequence). This CDR3 region has 14 residues. CDR3 protein: CASSFGDRGEKLFF. DNA of the CDR3: TGTGCCAGCAGTTTTGGGGACAGGGGTGAAAAACTGTTTTTT.